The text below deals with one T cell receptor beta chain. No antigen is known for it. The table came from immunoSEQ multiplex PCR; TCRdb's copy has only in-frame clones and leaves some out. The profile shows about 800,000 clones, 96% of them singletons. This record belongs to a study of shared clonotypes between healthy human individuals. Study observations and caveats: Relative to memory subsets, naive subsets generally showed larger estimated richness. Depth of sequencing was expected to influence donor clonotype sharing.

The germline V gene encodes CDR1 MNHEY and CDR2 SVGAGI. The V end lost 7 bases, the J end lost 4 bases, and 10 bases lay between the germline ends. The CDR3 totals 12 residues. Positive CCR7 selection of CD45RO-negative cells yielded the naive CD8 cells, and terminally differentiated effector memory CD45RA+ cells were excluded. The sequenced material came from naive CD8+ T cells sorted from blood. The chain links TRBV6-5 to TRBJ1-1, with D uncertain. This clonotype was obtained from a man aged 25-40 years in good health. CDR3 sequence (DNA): TGTGCCAGCAACGACCTGGGCACTGAAGCTTTCTTT. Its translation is CASNDLGTEAFF.